The T cell receptor beta chain under discussion was sequenced for a study of T cell changes during pregnancy in multiple sclerosis. Data came from immunoSEQ multiplex PCR; TCRdb stores just in-frame clones and leaves some out. The sample shows about 20,000 clones, 75% to 90% of them seen only once. Trimming stripped 1 base from V and 1 base from J, with 14 bases between. CDR3 size: 17 residues. Germline V gives CDR1 LNHNV, CDR2 YYDKDF (reference sequence). This clone was observed a single time. Sequenced here: CD8+ T cells from peripheral blood mononuclear cells, sampled after pregnancy. The clonotype originates from a female donor in good health, enrolled as a control in a pregnancy study. The chain couples TRBV15 to TRBJ1-5, with D tentatively TRBD1 (5 bases). Written as DNA, the CDR3 is TGTGCCACCAGCAGAGTTCATGGTGGGGGGAGCAATCAGCCCCAGCATTTT. This encodes CATSRVHGGGSNQPQHF. The entire variable domain, with the rest obtained from reference TRBV15 and TRBJ1-5, is as follows: DAMVIQNPRYQVTQFGKPVTLSCSQTLNHNVMYWYQQKSSQAPKLLFHYYDKDFNNEADTPDNFQSRRPNTSFCFLDIRSPGLGDTAMYLCATSRVHGGGSNQPQHFGDGTRLSIL.